Presented here are 10 T cell receptor beta chains from one specimen sequenced in a study of T cells in Graves' hyperthyroidism and ophthalmopathy (dated by TCRdb to the late 2010s). The library relied on multiplex PCR. The sequencing machine was an Illumina HiSeq 2000. The TCR beta CDR3 regions were amplified from RNA transcripts. The first round of RT-PCR for the TCR CDR3 was performed with the HTBI primer set and the Qiagen OneStep RT-PCR kit. TCRdb handled the public reads itself, with Q25 trimming in fastp and clone calling in MiXCR, and kept productive beta chains. CDR3 protein duplicates are merged, each entry listing the most common genes and DNA. The sample table holds around 660,000 distinct CDR3 sequences, of which 40% to 55% were seen once. Of the sample, about 7% falls within the top ten clones. Material for sequencing was peripheral blood or thyroid tissue (not recorded which). The receptors come from an adult man with Graves' disease, either hyperthyroidism or ophthalmopathy (not recorded which).

This clonotype has at least ten counts. This chain uses TRBV2 with TRBJ1-2; the D is unclear. Germline V lookup: CDR1 SNHLY, CDR2 FYNNEI. V was pared by 2 bases and J by 2 bases, with 6 bases between. The CDR3 covers 13 residues. The CDR3 reads CASSESENYGYTF. CDR3 in DNA: TGTGCCAGCAGTGAATCCGAAAACTATGGCTACACCTTC.

The V and J genes are TRBV5-8 and TRBJ1-2, with D unclear. Germline V CDR1 and CDR2: SGHTS, YDEGEE. Trimming shortened V by 1 base and J by 5 bases, and 15 bases separated the two germline ends. This CDR3 has 15 amino acids. The DNA of the CDR3 is TGTGCCAGCAGCTTGTTCGTCAGGCCGAGGTATGGCTACACCTTC. Amino acids: CASSLFVRPRYGYTF.

Notes on this clonotype: This CDR3 is missing its conserved last phenylalanine or tryptophan, likely due to a read error. The DNA is omitted, as the CDR3 cannot be located on it reliably, and the CDR3 follows TCRdb's listing. This chain links TRBV14 with TRBJ1-6; the table's D call TRBD1 went unverified against the DNA. Germline CDR1 reads SGHDN; CDR2 reads FVKESK. The CDR3 comprises 9 residues, both ends counted. The CDR3 sequence: CASSQQGYS.

This clonotype has more than one count but fewer than ten. The chain combines TRBV24-1 with TRBJ1-1; D possibly corresponds to TRBD1 (6 bases). The CDR3 extends over 15 amino acids. The ends were cut back, 5 bases at V and 0 bases at J, with 12 bases in the middle. Germline CDR1 reads KGHDR; CDR2 reads SFDVKD. The CDR3 DNA is TGTGCCACCAGTGCCGCGACAGGAATGAACACTGAAGCTTTCTTT. Encoded protein: CATSAATGMNTEAFF.

In its sample, this clonotype was seen a few times. The rearrangement joins TRBV6-5 to TRBJ1-3; no clear D gene. The CDR3 extends over 15 amino acids. The V end was cut by 6 bases, the J end by 0 bases, with 12 bases between. Germline CDR1 MNHEY, CDR2 SVGAGI. Here the CDR3 DNA reads TGTGCCAGCAGCAAGTCCCCCCCCTCTGGAAACACCATATATTTT. It translates to CASSKSPPSGNTIYF.

This clonotype was recorded at least ten times. Germline and junction disagree at one end, which may indicate a read error. CDR3: CASSFNSLDEQYF. The CDR3 DNA reads TGTGCTAGCAGCTTCAACAGTCTCGACGAGCAGTACTTC. This sequence joins TRBV7-7 and TRBJ2-7, with no clear D. The CDR3 runs 13 residues. In germline, CDR1 is SSHAT, CDR2 FNYEAQ (reference sequence). Drawing the rest from reference TRBV7-7 and TRBJ2-7, the complete variable domain is GAGVSQSPRYKVTKRGQDVTLRCDPISSHATLYWYQQALGQGPEFLTYFNYEAQPDKSGLPSDRFSAERPEGSISTLTIQRTEQRDSAMYRCASSFNSLDEQYFGPGTRLTVT.

This sequence joins TRBV15 and TRBJ2-5; tentatively, D is TRBD1 (6 bases). This CDR3 has 14 amino acids. V was cut by 3 bases and J by 5 bases, with 13 bases left in between. Germline V gene data show CDR1 as LNHNV and CDR2 as YYDKDF (reference sequence). The CDR3 is CATSRIGTSETQYF. CDR3 nucleotides: TGTGCCACCAGCAGGATAGGGACATCGGAGACCCAGTACTTC.

This clonotype has a count of ten or more. CDR3 sequence reads: CASRVRRVSGANVLTF. The CDR3 DNA reads TGTGCCAGCAGAGTACGACGGGTCTCTGGGGCCAACGTCCTGACTTTC. This chain joins TRBV7-9 and TRBJ2-6; D is ambiguous. Trimming shortened V by 6 bases and J by 0 bases, and 12 bases separated the two germline ends. The CDR3 length is 16 residues. Germline V gene data show CDR1 as SEHNR and CDR2 as FQNEAQ (reference sequence). Complete variable domain (other parts from reference TRBV7-9 and TRBJ2-6): DTGVSQNPRHKITKRGQNVTFRCDPISEHNRLYWYRQTLGQGPEFLTYFQNEAQLEKSRLLSDRFSAERPKGSFSTLEIQRTEQGDSAMYLCASRVRRVSGANVLTFGAGSRLTVL.

This clonotype showed up many times. J is TRBJ2-5 and V is TRBV11-2; D is ambiguous. The V end was cut by 1 base, the J end by 4 bases, with 7 bases between. The germline gives CDR1 SGHAT, CDR2 FQNNGV. CDR3 size: 13 residues. CDR3 coding DNA: TGTGCCAGCAGCTTAGCCGCACTAGAGACCCAGTACTTC. It yields the protein CASSLAALETQYF.

A note on this clonotype: Because the CDR3 is missing its conserved closing phenylalanine or tryptophan, this is likely a read error. The DNA is omitted, as the CDR3 cannot be located on it reliably, and the CDR3 follows TCRdb's listing. This chain connects TRBV24-1 to TRBJ1-3. Germline V CDR1 and CDR2: KGHDR, SFDVKD. The CDR3 is 8 amino acids in total, end residues counted. The CDR3 is CATSDGLA.